Sequencing of this TCR beta chain was carried out in a study of OX40 agonist ivuxolimab in advanced cancers. Study details: Every 2 weeks, patients received ivuxolimab intravenously, dosed at 0.01 to 10 mg/kg. Past anti-PD-1, anti-PD-L1 or anti-CTLA-4 therapy was accepted, and roughly 38% had received some.

TCRdb's copy holds only in-frame clones and misses some; the assay was immunoSEQ multiplex PCR. This sample has over 35,000 clones, with roughly nine tenths found just once. J gave up 2 bases and V 6 bases, and 5 bases lay outside the gene matches. The CDR3 covers 14 residues. Germline V gene data show CDR1 as SQVTM and CDR2 as ANQGSEA. The TCR sequence derives from an adult with an advanced solid tumor such as melanoma, head and neck, liver or kidney cancer. This chain uses TRBV29-1 with TRBJ2-3; 10 bases fit TRBD1. The sequencing used CD4+ or CD8+ T cells sorted from blood, collected in a trial of the OX40 agonist ivuxolimab. The CDR3 protein is CSVAGTGVTDTQYF. The CDR3 DNA follows: TGCAGCGTCGCCGGGACAGGGGTCACAGATACGCAGTATTTT.